These T cell receptor beta chains were read from a single sample in a study of shared clonotypes between healthy human individuals. Sequencing used immunoSEQ multiplex PCR; TCRdb keeps in-frame clones, though not all of them. There are 2,500,000 or so clones in the sample; roughly 90% occur only once, and 0.3% to 0.45% lies in the top ten. Input material: naive CD4+ T cells from PBMCs. These receptors were obtained from a man between 18 and 35 years old in good health. Some clones in this sample may be carry-over from other donors' samples. The CDR3 runs from the conserved cysteine through the conserved F or W. The D gene is left open where the match is weak. A row's size may be missing; if present it is once, few, many or a size class.

clone_size	d_call	v_call	j_call	cdr3_nt	cdr3_aa
.	.	TRBV30	TRBJ1-6	TGTGCCTGGAGTGTTGCAGGTCTCTCCTATAATTCACCCCTCCACTTT	CAWSVAGLSYNSPLHF
.	.	TRBV5-4	TRBJ1-1	TGTGCCAGCAGCTTGGATGGGGCGCGGAGAACTGAAGCTTTCTTT	CASSLDGARRTEAFF
.	TRBD2	TRBV2	TRBJ2-7	TGTGCCAGCAGACGACTAGCGGGGAGCGAGCAGTACTTC	CASRRLAGSEQYF
.	.	TRBV6-1	TRBJ2-2	TGTGCCAGCAGTGACAGGCGAAGCGGGGAGCTGTTTTTT	CASSDRRSGELFF
.	.	TRBV4-2	TRBJ1-1	TGTGCCAGCAGCCCAAGACAGGAGAACACTGAAGCTTTCTTT	CASSPRQENTEAFF
.	TRBD2	TRBV28	TRBJ2-2	TGTGCCAGCAGTTGGACTAGCGGGAGGGCTGCCGGGGAGCTGTTTTTT	CASSWTSGRAAGELFF
.	.	TRBV4-1	TRBJ1-1	TGCGCCAGCAGCCAAGATACAGGACAGACTGGGGAAGCTTTCTTT	CASSQDTGQTGEAFF
.	.	TRBV5-8	TRBJ2-2	TGTGCCAGCAGCGCCGGACGTGCGTTTATAGTCACCGGGGAGCTGTTTTTT	CASSAGRAFIVTGELFF
.	.	TRBV2	TRBJ1-3	TGTGCCAGCAGTGTACAGATCTCTGGAAACACCATATATTTT	CASSVQISGNTIYF
few	.	TRBV30	TRBJ1-5	TGTGCCTGGAGTGTACTATCTGGGCAGCCCCAGCATTTT	CAWSVLSGQPQHF
.	TRBD2	TRBV4-2	TRBJ2-5	TGTGCCAGCAGCCGAACCGGGACTAGCGGGAGCTTGGAGACCCAGTACTTC	CASSRTGTSGSLETQYF
.	TRBD2	TRBV5-1	TRBJ2-3	TGCGCCAGCAGCTTGGTACTAGCGGACACAGATACGCAGTATTTT	CASSLVLADTDTQYF
.	TRBD1	TRBV19	TRBJ1-1	TGTGCCAGTAGTAAACACCGGGACAGGGTCGCTGAAGCTTTCTTT	CASSKHRDRVAEAFF
.	TRBD2	TRBV9	TRBJ2-5	TGTGCCAGCAGCCCCCAGTTTGGGGGGGGGACCCAGTACTTC	CASSPQFGGGTQYF
.	.	TRBV28	TRBJ1-5	TGTGCCAGCAGTGCCGACCCGGGACTCAATCAGCCCCAGCATTTT	CASSADPGLNQPQHF
.	.	TRBV28	TRBJ2-7	TGTGCCAGCAGTCCAGGGCGGCACGAGCAGTACTTC	CASSPGRHEQYF
.	.	TRBV5-4	TRBJ2-5	TGTGCCAGCAGCTTGGTCGGAGACCTGGCAGAGACCCAGTACTTC	CASSLVGDLAETQYF
once	TRBD2	TRBV7-3	TRBJ2-5	TGTGCCAGCAAACAAGGGAGGGCTCTAGCCGGGTGGGAGACCCAGTACTTC	CASKQGRALAGWETQYF
.	TRBD1	TRBV4-2	TRBJ1-5	TGTGCCAGCAGCGAAAGACAGGGGAATCAGCCCCAGCATTTT	CASSERQGNQPQHF
.	TRBD2	TRBV14	TRBJ2-1	TGTGCCAGCAGCCGTAGCGGGAGGGCCTGGGGCAATGAGCAGTTCTTC	CASSRSGRAWGNEQFF